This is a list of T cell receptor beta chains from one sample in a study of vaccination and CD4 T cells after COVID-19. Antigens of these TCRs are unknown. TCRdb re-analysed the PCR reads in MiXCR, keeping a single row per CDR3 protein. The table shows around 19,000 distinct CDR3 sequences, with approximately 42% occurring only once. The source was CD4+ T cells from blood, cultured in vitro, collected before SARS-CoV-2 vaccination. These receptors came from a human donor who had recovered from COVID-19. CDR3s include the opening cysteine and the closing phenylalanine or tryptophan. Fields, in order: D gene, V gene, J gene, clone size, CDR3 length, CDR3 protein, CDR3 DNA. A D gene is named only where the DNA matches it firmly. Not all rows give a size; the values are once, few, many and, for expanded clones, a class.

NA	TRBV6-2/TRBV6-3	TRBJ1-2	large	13	CATRTRAHYGYTF	TGTGCCACCCGGACAAGAGCCCACTATGGCTACACCTTC
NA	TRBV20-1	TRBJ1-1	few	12	CSAPGMNTEAFF	TGCAGTGCCCCCGGGATGAACACTGAAGCTTTCTTT
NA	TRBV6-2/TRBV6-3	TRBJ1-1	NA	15	CASSYWGRSNTEAFF	TGTGCCAGCAGTTATTGGGGACGGTCGAACACTGAAGCTTTCTTT
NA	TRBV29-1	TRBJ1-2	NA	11	CSDGRGNGYTF	TGCAGCGACGGGCGGGGGAATGGCTACACCTTC
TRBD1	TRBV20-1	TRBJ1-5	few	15	CSAPKTGGSNQPQHF	TGCAGTGCCCCTAAGACAGGGGGTAGCAATCAGCCCCAGCATTTT
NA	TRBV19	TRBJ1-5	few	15	CASSLGRQLNQPQHF	TGTGCCAGTAGCCTTGGTAGACAGCTGAATCAGCCCCAGCATTTT
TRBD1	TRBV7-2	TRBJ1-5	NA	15	CASSGQGNGNQPQHF	TGTGCCAGCAGCGGACAGGGAAACGGCAATCAGCCCCAGCATTTT
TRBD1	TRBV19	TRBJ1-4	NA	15	CASSSGTALNEKLFF	TGTGCCAGTAGTAGTGGGACAGCCCTCAATGAAAAACTGTTTTTT
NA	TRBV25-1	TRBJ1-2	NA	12	CASSATNYGYTF	TGTGCCAGCAGTGCCACGAACTATGGCTACACCTTC
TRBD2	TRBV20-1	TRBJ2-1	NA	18	CSARDRRLAGVSYNEQFF	TGCAGTGCTAGAGATCGGCGTTTAGCGGGAGTCTCCTACAATGAGCAGTTCTTC
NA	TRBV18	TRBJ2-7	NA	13	CASSPNSEAEQYF	TGTGCCAGCTCACCAAACTCGGAGGCGGAGCAGTACTTC
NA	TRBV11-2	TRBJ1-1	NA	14	CASSLALSNTEAFF	TGTGCCAGCAGCTTAGCGCTTTCCAACACTGAAGCTTTCTTT
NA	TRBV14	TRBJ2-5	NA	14	CASSQDPPSGTQYF	TGTGCCAGCAGCCAAGATCCACCCTCAGGCACCCAGTACTTC
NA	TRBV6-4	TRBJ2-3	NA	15	CASSVSRAGTDTQYF	TGTGCCAGCAGTGTATCGCGGGCTGGCACAGATACGCAGTATTTT
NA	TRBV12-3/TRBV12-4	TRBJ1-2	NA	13	CASSKQGYYGYTF	TGTGCCAGCAGCAAACAGGGTTACTATGGCTACACCTTC
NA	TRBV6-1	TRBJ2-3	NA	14	CASTGTSDTDTQYF	TGTGCCAGCACCGGGACATCCGACACAGATACGCAGTATTTT
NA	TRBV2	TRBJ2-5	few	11	CASTPTETQYF	TGTGCCAGCACCCCGACGGAGACCCAGTACTTC
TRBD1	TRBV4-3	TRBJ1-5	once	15	CASSRNRGSNQPQHF	TGCGCCAGCAGTCGAAACAGGGGGAGCAATCAGCCCCAGCATTTT
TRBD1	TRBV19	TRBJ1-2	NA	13	CASRGQGVYGYTF	TGTGCCAGTAGGGGACAGGGTGTCTATGGCTACACCTTC
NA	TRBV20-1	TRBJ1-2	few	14	CSVSSGPSRDGYTF	TGCAGTGTCTCTTCGGGCCCCTCACGGGATGGCTACACCTTC
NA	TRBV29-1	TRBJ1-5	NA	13	CSVAGGGNQPQHF	TGCAGCGTGGCCGGTGGGGGGAATCAGCCCCAGCATTTT
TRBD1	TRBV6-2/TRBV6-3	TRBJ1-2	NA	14	CASCRDRREKGYTF	TGTGCCAGCTGCCGGGACAGGCGGGAGAAGGGCTACACCTTC
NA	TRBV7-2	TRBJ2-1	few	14	CASSLGTTINEQFF	TGTGCCAGCAGCTTAGGGACTACGATCAATGAGCAGTTCTTC
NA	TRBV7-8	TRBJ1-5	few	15	CASSQAGNSNQPQHF	TGTGCCAGCAGCCAGGCAGGCAATAGCAATCAGCCCCAGCATTTT
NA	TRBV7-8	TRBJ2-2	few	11	CASTKTGELFF	TGTGCCAGCACCAAAACCGGGGAGCTGTTTTTT
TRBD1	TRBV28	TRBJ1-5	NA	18	CASSLPSGTGASNQPQHF	TGTGCCAGCAGTTTACCCTCCGGGACAGGGGCTAGCAATCAGCCCCAGCATTTT
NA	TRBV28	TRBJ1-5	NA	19	CASSPLTKDSFQSNQPQHF	TGTGCCAGCAGTCCCCTTACAAAGGACAGTTTTCAGAGCAATCAGCCCCAGCATTTT
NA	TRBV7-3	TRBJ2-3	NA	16	CASSLIPTGGTDTQYF	TGTGCCAGCAGCTTAATTCCCACGGGAGGCACAGATACGCAGTATTTT
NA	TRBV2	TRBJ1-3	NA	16	CASSEQGRTSGNTIYF	TGTGCCAGCAGTGAACAGGGGCGGACCTCTGGAAACACCATATATTTT
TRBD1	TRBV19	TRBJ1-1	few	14	CASQIRTGGTEAFF	TGTGCCAGTCAGATAAGGACAGGGGGGACTGAAGCTTTCTTT
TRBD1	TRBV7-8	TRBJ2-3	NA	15	CASSAGTGGIDTQYF	TGTGCCAGCAGCGCCGGGACAGGGGGTATTGATACGCAGTATTTT